A selection of T cell receptor beta chains follows, all from one sample in a study of blood T cell repertoires in COVID-19. Assay used: immunoSEQ multiplex PCR; TCRdb lists only in-frame clones, some missing. The table includes roughly 220,000 clones, roughly 85% detected once. Specimen: PBMCs or T cells enriched from blood (not recorded which). These TCRs come from a woman between 40 and 55 years old with acute COVID-19. Each CDR3 is given with its conserved first and last residue. Each record gives: clone size, V gene, D gene, J gene, CDR3 DNA, CDR3 protein. The D gene is left open where the match is weak. Size is omitted from some rows. Given values are once, few, many or a class for expanded clones.

abundance: -
v_gene: TRBV7-2
d_gene: TRBD2
j_gene: TRBJ2-5
CDR3nt: TGTGCCTCCAAGCCTAGCGGCCAAGAGACCCAGTACTTC
CDR3aa: CASKPSGQETQYF

abundance: -
v_gene: TRBV10-2
d_gene: TRBD2
j_gene: TRBJ2-3
CDR3nt: TGCGCCTCCGGGGGGGGAGATACGCAGTATTTT
CDR3aa: CASGGGDTQYF

abundance: -
v_gene: TRBV28
d_gene: -
j_gene: TRBJ2-3
CDR3nt: TGTGCCAGCAGTTTATTCTGGACAGATAGCACAGATACGCAGTATTTT
CDR3aa: CASSLFWTDSTDTQYF

abundance: -
v_gene: TRBV12-3/TRBV12-4
d_gene: -
j_gene: TRBJ1-3
CDR3nt: TGTGCCTCCCGGACAGTCTCTGGAAACACCATATATTTT
CDR3aa: CASRTVSGNTIYF

abundance: -
v_gene: TRBV7-3
d_gene: TRBD2
j_gene: TRBJ2-5
CDR3nt: TGTGCCAGCAGCTCCCAAGGACTAGCGGGTGAGACCCAGTACTTC
CDR3aa: CASSSQGLAGETQYF

abundance: -
v_gene: TRBV9
d_gene: -
j_gene: TRBJ1-1
CDR3nt: TGTGCCAGCAGCCCTCAACCGCGGGGAGTTAACACTGAAGCTTTCTTT
CDR3aa: CASSPQPRGVNTEAFF

abundance: -
v_gene: TRBV28
d_gene: TRBD1
j_gene: TRBJ1-2
CDR3nt: TGTGCCAGCAGTCCGCGACAGGGGGCGTTGGGCTACACCTTC
CDR3aa: CASSPRQGALGYTF

abundance: -
v_gene: TRBV9
d_gene: -
j_gene: TRBJ2-1
CDR3nt: TGTGCCAGCAGCGGGAATAGCATCAATGAGCAGTTCTTC
CDR3aa: CASSGNSINEQFF

abundance: -
v_gene: TRBV18
d_gene: TRBD1
j_gene: TRBJ1-3
CDR3nt: TGTGCCAGCTCACTAGGGACAGACTCTGGAAACACCATATATTTT
CDR3aa: CASSLGTDSGNTIYF

abundance: -
v_gene: TRBV3-1/TRBV3-2
d_gene: -
j_gene: TRBJ2-2
CDR3nt: TGTGCCAGCAGCCTCGGGTCGACGGGAGCGAGCGGGGAGCTGTTTTTT
CDR3aa: CASSLGSTGASGELFF

abundance: few
v_gene: TRBV7-3
d_gene: TRBD1
j_gene: TRBJ2-7
CDR3nt: TGTGCCAGCAGCTTAAAAGCGGACAGGGTCTACGAGCAGTACTTC
CDR3aa: CASSLKADRVYEQYF

abundance: -
v_gene: TRBV10-3
d_gene: TRBD1
j_gene: TRBJ1-1
CDR3nt: TGTGCCATCAGCTCTCAAACCCAGGGGGCGCAGGCTTTCTTT
CDR3aa: CAISSQTQGAQAFF

abundance: -
v_gene: TRBV4-1
d_gene: TRBD1
j_gene: TRBJ2-3
CDR3nt: TGCGCCAGCAGCCAAGGGGGGGCCGGGACAGGGATTTTCGATACGCAGTATTTT
CDR3aa: CASSQGGAGTGIFDTQYF

abundance: once
v_gene: TRBV13
d_gene: TRBD1
j_gene: TRBJ2-1
CDR3nt: TGTGCCAGCAGCGAACGACAGGGGGGTTTAACTTACAATGAGCAGTTCTTC
CDR3aa: CASSERQGGLTYNEQFF

abundance: -
v_gene: TRBV19
d_gene: -
j_gene: TRBJ1-5
CDR3nt: TGTGCCAGTAGTCTCGGGATCAATCAGCCCCAGCATTTT
CDR3aa: CASSLGINQPQHF